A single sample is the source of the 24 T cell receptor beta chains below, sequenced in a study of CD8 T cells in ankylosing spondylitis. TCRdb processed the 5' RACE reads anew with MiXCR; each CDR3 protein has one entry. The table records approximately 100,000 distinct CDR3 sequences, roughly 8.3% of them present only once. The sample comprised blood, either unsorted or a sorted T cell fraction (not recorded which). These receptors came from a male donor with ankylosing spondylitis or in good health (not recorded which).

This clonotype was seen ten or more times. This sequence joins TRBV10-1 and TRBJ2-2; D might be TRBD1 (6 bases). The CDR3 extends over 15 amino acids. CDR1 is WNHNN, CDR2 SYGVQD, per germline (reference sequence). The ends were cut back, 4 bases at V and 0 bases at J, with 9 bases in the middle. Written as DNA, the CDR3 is TGCGCCAGCAGTGGAGGGGGATCGAACACCGGGGAGCTGTTTTTT. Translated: CASSGGGSNTGELFF.

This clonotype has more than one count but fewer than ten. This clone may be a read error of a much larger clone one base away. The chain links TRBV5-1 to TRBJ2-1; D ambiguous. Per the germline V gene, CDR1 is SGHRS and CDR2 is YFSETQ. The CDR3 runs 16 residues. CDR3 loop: CSSSLTLSESLNEQFF. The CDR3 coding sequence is TGCTCCAGCAGCTTGACTCTCAGCGAGAGCCTCAATGAGCAGTTCTTC.

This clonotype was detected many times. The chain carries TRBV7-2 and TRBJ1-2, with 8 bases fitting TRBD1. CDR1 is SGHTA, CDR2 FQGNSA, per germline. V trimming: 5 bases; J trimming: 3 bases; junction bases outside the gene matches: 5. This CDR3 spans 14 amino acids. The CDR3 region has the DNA TGTGCCAGCAGCCCCAGACAGGGGTACTATGGCTACACCTTC. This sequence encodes CASSPRQGYYGYTF.

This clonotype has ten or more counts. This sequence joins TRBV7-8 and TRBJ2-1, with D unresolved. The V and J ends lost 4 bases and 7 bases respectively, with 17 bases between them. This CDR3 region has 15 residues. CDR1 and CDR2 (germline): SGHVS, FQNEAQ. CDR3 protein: CASSSYRSPRNEQFF. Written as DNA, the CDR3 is TGTGCCAGCAGCTCGTACCGGAGTCCCAGGAATGAGCAGTTCTTC.

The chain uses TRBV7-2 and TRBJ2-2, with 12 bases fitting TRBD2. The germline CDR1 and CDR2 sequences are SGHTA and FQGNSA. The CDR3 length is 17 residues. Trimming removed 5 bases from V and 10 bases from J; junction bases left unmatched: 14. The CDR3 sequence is CASSDFTSGRYRLELFF. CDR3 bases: TGTGCCAGCAGCGACTTTACTAGCGGGAGGTACCGGTTGGAGCTGTTTTTT. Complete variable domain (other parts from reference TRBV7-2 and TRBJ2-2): GAGVSQSPSNKVTEKGKDVELRCDPISGHTALYWYRQSLGQGLEFLIYFQGNSAPDKSGLPSDRFSAERTGGSVSTLTIQRTQQEDSAVYLCASSDFTSGRYRLELFFGEGSRLTVL.

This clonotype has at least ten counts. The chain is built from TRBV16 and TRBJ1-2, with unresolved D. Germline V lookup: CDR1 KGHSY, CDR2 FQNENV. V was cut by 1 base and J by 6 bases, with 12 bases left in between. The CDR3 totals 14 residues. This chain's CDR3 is CASSQLPGENGYTF. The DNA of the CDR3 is TGTGCCAGCAGCCAATTACCCGGGGAGAATGGCTACACCTTC.

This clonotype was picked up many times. CDR3 DNA: TGTGCCAGCAGTGAACAGCAGGGGGCTGGGGCCAACGTCCTGACTTTC. Translation gives CASSEQQGAGANVLTF. The J gene is TRBJ2-6, the V gene TRBV25-1; 7 bases are a match to TRBD1. V was clipped by 2 bases and J by 2 bases; unmatched bases: 3. The V gene's germline CDR1 is MGHDK and CDR2 SYGVNS. The CDR3 runs to 16 residues.

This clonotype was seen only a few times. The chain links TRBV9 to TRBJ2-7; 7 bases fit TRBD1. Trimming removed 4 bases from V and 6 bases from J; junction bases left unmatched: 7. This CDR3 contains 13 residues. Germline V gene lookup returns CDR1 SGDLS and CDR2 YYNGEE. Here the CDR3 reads CASSPHTGVEQYF. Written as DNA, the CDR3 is TGTGCCAGCAGCCCTCACACAGGGGTCGAGCAGTACTTC.

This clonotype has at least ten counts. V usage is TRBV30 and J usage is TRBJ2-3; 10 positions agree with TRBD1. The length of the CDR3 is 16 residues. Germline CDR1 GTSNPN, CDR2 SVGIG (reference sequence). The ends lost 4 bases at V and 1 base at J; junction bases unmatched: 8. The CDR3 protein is CAWTRGGTGGTDTQYF. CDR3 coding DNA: TGTGCCTGGACCAGGGGGGGGACAGGGGGCACAGATACGCAGTATTTT.

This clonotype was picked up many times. This CDR3 is CASSQDPRVEGYTF. CDR3 sequence (DNA): TGTGCCAGCAGCCAAGATCCCAGGGTGGAAGGCTACACCTTC. This rearrangement joins TRBV3-1 to TRBJ1-2, with D possibly being TRBD1 (5 bases). Trimming removed 0 bases from V and 8 bases from J, with 13 bases in between. The CDR3 length is 14 residues. The germline V gene has CDR1 LGHDT and CDR2 YNNKEL (reference sequence).

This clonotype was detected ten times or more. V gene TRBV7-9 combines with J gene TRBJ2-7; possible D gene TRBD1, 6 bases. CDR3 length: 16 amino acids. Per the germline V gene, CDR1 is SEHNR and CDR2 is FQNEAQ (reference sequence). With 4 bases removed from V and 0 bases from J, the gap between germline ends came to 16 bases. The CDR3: CASSSKWTASSYEQYF. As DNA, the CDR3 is TGTGCCAGCAGCTCCAAATGGACAGCCAGCTCCTACGAGCAGTACTTC.

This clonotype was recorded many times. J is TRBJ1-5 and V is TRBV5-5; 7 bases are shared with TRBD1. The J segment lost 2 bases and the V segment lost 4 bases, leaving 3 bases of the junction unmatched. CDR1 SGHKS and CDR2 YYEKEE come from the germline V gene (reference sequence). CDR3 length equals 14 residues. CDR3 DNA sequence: TGTGCCAGCAGCCCTGACAGGGGCAATCAGCCCCAGCATTTT. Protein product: CASSPDRGNQPQHF.

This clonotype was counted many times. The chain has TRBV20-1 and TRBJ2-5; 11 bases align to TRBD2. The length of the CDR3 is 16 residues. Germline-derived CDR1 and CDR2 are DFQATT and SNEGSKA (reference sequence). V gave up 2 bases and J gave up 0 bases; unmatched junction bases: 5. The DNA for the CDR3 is TGCAGTGCTAGATTACTAGCGGGGGCCTACCAAGAGACCCAGTACTTC. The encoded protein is CSARLLAGAYQETQYF.

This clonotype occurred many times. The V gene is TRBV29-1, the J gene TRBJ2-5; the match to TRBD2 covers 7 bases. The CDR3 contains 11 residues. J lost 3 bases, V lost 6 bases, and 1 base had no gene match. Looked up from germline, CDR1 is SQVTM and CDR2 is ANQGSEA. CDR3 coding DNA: TGCAGCGTCCGGGAGGAAGAGACCCAGTACTTC. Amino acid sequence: CSVREEETQYF.

The CDR3 loop reads CASSRLDGTFTDTQYF. CDR3 in DNA: TGTGCCAGTTCCCGCCTGGACGGGACATTCACAGATACGCAGTATTTT. The chain links TRBV19 to TRBJ2-3; possible D gene TRBD1, 6 bases. V was cut by 8 bases and J by 2 bases, with 20 bases left in between. In germline, CDR1 is LNHDA, CDR2 SQIVND (reference sequence). The length of the CDR3 is 16 residues.

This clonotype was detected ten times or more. The CDR3 loop reads CATSLGQGTAGELFF. In DNA, the CDR3 is TGTGCCACCAGCCTGGGACAGGGTACCGCCGGGGAGCTGTTTTTT. This chain connects TRBV24-1 to TRBJ2-2; 9 positions match TRBD1. After removal of 7 bases from V and 6 bases from J, the junction contained 8 bases not matched to a gene. This CDR3 is 15 amino acids long. Germline V gives CDR1 KGHDR, CDR2 SFDVKD.

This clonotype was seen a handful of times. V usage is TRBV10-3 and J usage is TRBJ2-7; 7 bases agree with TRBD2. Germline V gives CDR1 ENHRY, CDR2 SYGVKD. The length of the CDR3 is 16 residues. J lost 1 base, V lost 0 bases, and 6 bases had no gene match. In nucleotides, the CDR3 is TGTGCCATCAGTGAGTCAGGGGTCGGGGGGTCCTACGAGCAGTACTTC. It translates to CAISESGVGGSYEQYF.

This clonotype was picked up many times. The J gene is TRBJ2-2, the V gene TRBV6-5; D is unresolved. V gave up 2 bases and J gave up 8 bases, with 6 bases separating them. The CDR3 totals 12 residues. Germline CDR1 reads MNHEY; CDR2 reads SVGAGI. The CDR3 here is CASSYRAGELFF. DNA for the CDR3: TGTGCCAGCAGTTACCGGGCAGGGGAGCTGTTTTTT.

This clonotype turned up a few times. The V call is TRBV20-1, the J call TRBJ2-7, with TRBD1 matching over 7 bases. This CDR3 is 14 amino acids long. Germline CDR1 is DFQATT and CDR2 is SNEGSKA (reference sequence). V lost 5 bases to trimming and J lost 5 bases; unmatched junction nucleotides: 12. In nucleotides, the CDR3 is TGCAGTGCTCTTGTCCGGGACAGAGCCGACGAGCAGTACTTC. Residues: CSALVRDRADEQYF.

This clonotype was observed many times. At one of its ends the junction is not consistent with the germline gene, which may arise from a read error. The CDR3 DNA follows: TGCGCCAGCAGCTGGGGGGATACGCAGTATTTT. Residues: CASSWGDTQYF. The J gene is TRBJ2-3, the V gene TRBV12-3 or TRBV12-4; D may match TRBD1 or TRBD2 (5 bases each). The CDR3 length is 11 residues.

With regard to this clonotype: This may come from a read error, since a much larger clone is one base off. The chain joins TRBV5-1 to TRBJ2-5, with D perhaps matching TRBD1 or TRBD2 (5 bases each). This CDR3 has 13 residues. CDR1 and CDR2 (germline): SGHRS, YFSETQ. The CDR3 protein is CASRRGVEEAQYF. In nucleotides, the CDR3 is TGCGCCAGCAGACGAGGGGTAGAAGAGGCCCAGTACTTC.

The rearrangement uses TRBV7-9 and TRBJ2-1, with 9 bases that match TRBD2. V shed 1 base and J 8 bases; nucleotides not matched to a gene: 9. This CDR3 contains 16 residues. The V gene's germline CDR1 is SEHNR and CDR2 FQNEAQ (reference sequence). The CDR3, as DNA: TGTGCCAGCAGCTTAGTCCCCAGCGGGAGGCGGGATGAGCAGTTCTTC. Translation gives CASSLVPSGRRDEQFF.

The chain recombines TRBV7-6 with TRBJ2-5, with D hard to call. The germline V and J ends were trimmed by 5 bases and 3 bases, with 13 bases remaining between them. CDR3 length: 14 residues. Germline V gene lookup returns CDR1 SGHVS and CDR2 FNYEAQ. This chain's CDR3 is CASSRYSFEETQYF. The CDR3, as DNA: TGTGCCAGCAGCCGGTACTCGTTCGAAGAGACCCAGTACTTC.

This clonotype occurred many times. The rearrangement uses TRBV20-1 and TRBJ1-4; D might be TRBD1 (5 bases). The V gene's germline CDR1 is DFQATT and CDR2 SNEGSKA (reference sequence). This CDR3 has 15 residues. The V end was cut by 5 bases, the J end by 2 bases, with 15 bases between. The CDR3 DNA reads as TGCAGTGCTCTGGGACCAGGGATTACTAATGAAAAACTGTTTTTT. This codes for CSALGPGITNEKLFF.